This is a list of T cell receptor beta chains from one sample in a study of TIL therapy for anti-PD-1-resistant metastatic lung cancer. The protocol was immunoSEQ multiplex PCR, while the TCRdb copy is restricted to in-frame clones and leaves out a portion. This sample carries tens of thousands of clones, approximately 83% of them seen once, and the ten largest clones take approximately 5%. Sequencing was performed on blood, taken at baseline. The receptors derive from a person aged 25 to 80 with non-small cell lung cancer. Both conserved end residues are part of each CDR3. The D gene is left open where the match is weak. Rows may omit the clone size; those that give it use once, few, many or a size class.

size	V	D	J	length	CDR3	DNA
few	TRBV7-9	TRBD1	TRBJ1-6	15	CASSPGTGENSPLHF	TGTGCCAGCAGCCCCGGGACAGGGGAAAATTCACCCCTCCACTTT
.	TRBV2	.	TRBJ1-6	15	CASSARDPVRSPLHF	TGTGCCAGCAGTGCCCGGGACCCCGTTCGGTCACCCCTCCACTTT
.	TRBV30	.	TRBJ2-1	16	CAWSVSLLGVYNEQFF	TGTGCCTGGAGTGTATCCCTTCTCGGGGTCTACAATGAGCAGTTCTTC
.	TRBV19	.	TRBJ2-7	15	CASTPGTVNSYEQYF	TGTGCCAGTACCCCCGGGACGGTTAACTCCTACGAGCAGTACTTC
.	TRBV5-4	TRBD2	TRBJ2-1	15	CASSASGGFYNEQFF	TGTGCCAGCAGCGCTAGCGGGGGGTTCTACAATGAGCAGTTCTTC
.	TRBV5-1	.	TRBJ2-2	17	CASSLAPGRANTGELFF	TGCGCCAGCAGCTTGGCCCCGGGACGGGCGAACACCGGGGAGCTGTTTTTT
few	TRBV10-1	.	TRBJ2-2	13	CASSEWDAGELFF	TGCGCCAGCAGTGAGTGGGATGCCGGGGAGCTGTTTTTT
once	TRBV28	.	TRBJ2-3	14	CASSPLGSFPLEYF	TGTGCCAGCAGTCCCCTGGGCAGCTTTCCCCTAGAGTATTTT
.	TRBV7-9	.	TRBJ1-4	13	CASSDSDGEKLFF	TGTGCCAGCAGCGACAGCGACGGTGAAAAACTGTTTTTT
.	TRBV7-9	.	TRBJ2-2	15	CASSSPWGVSGELFF	TGTGCCAGCAGCTCACCGTGGGGGGTGAGCGGGGAGCTGTTTTTT
once	TRBV6-2/TRBV6-3	.	TRBJ2-7	14	CASSYSRIGYEQYF	TGTGCCAGCAGTTACTCGAGGATTGGCTACGAGCAGTACTTC
.	TRBV27	TRBD1	TRBJ2-7	14	CASSSPDRGYEQYF	TGTGCCAGCAGTTCCCCCGACAGGGGGTACGAGCAGTACTTC
.	TRBV6-6	TRBD1	TRBJ2-2	15	CASSKWTGRTGELFF	TGTGCCAGCAGTAAATGGACAGGGCGCACCGGGGAGCTGTTTTTT
few	TRBV11-2	TRBD1	TRBJ1-3	14	CASSPGTGGNTIYF	TGTGCCAGCAGCCCCGGGACAGGAGGAAACACCATATATTTT
.	TRBV6-5	TRBD1	TRBJ1-4	13	CASSRSRGEKLFF	TGTGCCAGCAGTCGCAGCAGGGGGGAAAAACTGTTTTTT
once	TRBV6-5	TRBD2	TRBJ2-7	15	CASSPLATASYEQYF	TGTGCCAGCAGCCCACTAGCGACCGCTTCCTACGAGCAGTACTTC
.	TRBV5-1	.	TRBJ1-2	14	CASSAATGGGGYTF	TGCGCCAGCAGCGCGGCGACGGGTGGAGGTGGCTACACCTTC
.	TRBV18	TRBD1	TRBJ1-4	14	CASSNDRGNEKLFF	TGTGCCAGCTCAAACGACAGGGGCAATGAAAAACTGTTTTTT
.	TRBV9	.	TRBJ2-2	16	CASSVVLATNTGELFF	TGTGCCAGCAGCGTAGTATTGGCGACGAACACCGGGGAGCTGTTTTTT
.	TRBV5-1	TRBD2	TRBJ2-3	17	CASSLGVGAGVTDTQYF	TGCGCCAGCAGCTTGGGGGTTGGAGCGGGAGTCACAGATACGCAGTATTTT
.	TRBV11-2	TRBD2	TRBJ2-5	17	CASSSLPGLAIQETQYF	TGTGCCAGCAGTTCACTCCCGGGACTAGCGATACAAGAGACCCAGTACTTC
.	TRBV10-3	TRBD1	TRBJ2-1	14	CATLPWTGNNEQFF	TGTGCCACCCTTCCCTGGACAGGGAACAATGAGCAGTTCTTC
.	TRBV15	TRBD2	TRBJ2-5	12	CATRGGEKTQYF	TGTGCCACCCGGGGGGGGGAGAAGACCCAGTACTTC
.	TRBV7-9	TRBD1	TRBJ1-2	14	CASSPTGGPYGYTF	TGTGCCAGCAGCCCTACAGGGGGCCCTTATGGCTACACCTTC
.	TRBV5-6	.	TRBJ2-3	14	CASSLAPRTDTQYF	TGTGCCAGCAGCTTGGCCCCCCGGACAGATACGCAGTATTTT
.	TRBV4-3	.	TRBJ2-3	15	CASSQVRQRGDTQYF	TGCGCCAGCAGCCAAGTTCGTCAGAGAGGAGATACGCAGTATTTT
.	TRBV19	TRBD2	TRBJ2-3	16	CASSTRLAGGADTQYF	TGTGCCAGTAGTACCCGACTAGCGGGGGGTGCAGATACGCAGTATTTT
.	TRBV6-2/TRBV6-3	.	TRBJ2-3	16	CASSSPGRTRADTQYF	TGTGCCAGCAGTTCCCCCGGGCGGACGAGGGCAGATACGCAGTATTTT
.	TRBV10-3	.	TRBJ2-5	14	CAISDMSRQETQYF	TGTGCCATCAGTGATATGTCTCGGCAAGAGACCCAGTACTTC
few	TRBV7-6	.	TRBJ2-1	16	CASSLGTGGDYNEQFF	TGTGCCAGCAGCTTAGGCACAGGTGGAGACTACAATGAGCAGTTCTTC
.	TRBV6-5	TRBD1	TRBJ2-3	16	CASSYTPGQGADTQYF	TGTGCCAGCAGTTACACCCCGGGACAGGGGGCAGATACGCAGTATTTT
.	TRBV19	.	TRBJ2-3	16	CASRRRRGDVTDTQYF	TGTGCCAGTAGACGACGACGGGGAGACGTAACAGATACGCAGTATTTT
.	TRBV5-1	.	TRBJ1-3	17	CASSLAAVRSSGNTIYF	TGCGCCAGCAGCTTGGCCGCCGTGCGGTCCTCTGGAAACACCATATATTTT
once	TRBV7-3	.	TRBJ2-2	17	CASSLVRAASGTGELFF	TGTGCCAGCAGCTTAGTTAGGGCGGCGTCGGGCACCGGGGAGCTGTTTTTT
.	TRBV3-1/TRBV3-2	TRBD2	TRBJ2-2	16	CASSLRLAGGSGELFF	TGTGCCAGCAGCCTGAGACTAGCGGGAGGGTCCGGGGAGCTGTTTTTT
.	TRBV6-9	.	TRBJ2-7	8	CASKGCYF	TGTGCCAGCAAGGGGTGCTACTTC
.	TRBV27	TRBD1	TRBJ2-7	14	CASSTRTGTYEQYF	TGTGCCAGCAGTACTCGGACAGGCACCTACGAGCAGTACTTC
few	TRBV28	.	TRBJ1-3	14	CASSSAQAGNTIYF	TGTGCCAGCAGTTCCGCACAGGCGGGAAACACCATATATTTT
.	TRBV27	.	TRBJ2-1	16	CASSLSGPSSYNEQFF	TGTGCCAGCAGTTTATCAGGTCCGAGCTCCTACAATGAGCAGTTCTTC
.	TRBV3-1/TRBV3-2	.	TRBJ2-2	15	CASSQTGPVSGELFF	TGTGCCAGCAGCCAAACGGGGCCCGTCTCCGGGGAGCTGTTTTTT
.	TRBV28	TRBD1	TRBJ1-2	15	CASKTGDYANYGYTF	TGTGCCAGCAAGACAGGGGACTACGCTAACTATGGCTACACCTTC
once	TRBV30	.	TRBJ1-3	16	CAWSSGGVKSGNTIYF	TGTGCCTGGAGCTCCGGGGGAGTAAAATCTGGAAACACCATATATTTT
.	TRBV28	TRBD1	TRBJ2-1	19	CASSSVQGASIGSYNEQFF	TGTGCCAGCAGTTCCGTACAGGGGGCTTCTATAGGATCCTACAATGAGCAGTTCTTC
.	TRBV5-4	.	TRBJ2-2	15	CASSHRTQNTGELFF	TGTGCCAGCAGCCACCGGACACAGAACACCGGGGAGCTGTTTTTT
.	TRBV7-3	TRBD1	TRBJ2-1	17	CASSSTGTGGEGDEQFF	TGTGCCAGCAGCTCCACCGGGACAGGGGGCGAAGGCGATGAGCAGTTCTTC
.	TRBV19	.	TRBJ1-5	15	CASSFAQTANQPQHF	TGTGCCAGTAGTTTCGCACAGACAGCGAATCAGCCCCAGCATTTT
.	TRBV19	.	TRBJ2-7	13	CASSLPRDYEQYF	TGTGCCAGTAGCCTCCCCAGGGATTACGAGCAGTACTTC
.	TRBV5-1	TRBD1	TRBJ2-1	16	CASGEVGQGARSEQFF	TGCGCCAGCGGCGAAGTAGGACAGGGGGCGAGGAGTGAGCAGTTCTTC
.	TRBV20-1	.	TRBJ2-5	13	CSASRGFQETQYF	TGCAGTGCTAGTCGGGGTTTCCAAGAGACCCAGTACTTC
.	TRBV5-5	.	TRBJ2-7	15	CASSLGARAGHEQYF	TGTGCCAGCAGCTTGGGAGCCCGGGCAGGTCACGAGCAGTACTTC
.	TRBV9	TRBD2	TRBJ2-2	19	CASSPTDAGTSGYTGELFF	TGTGCCAGCAGCCCCACAGACGCCGGGACTAGCGGGTACACCGGGGAGCTGTTTTTT
.	TRBV7-2	.	TRBJ2-3	16	CASSLGPRREADTQYF	TGTGCCAGCAGCTTGGGACCTAGACGGGAAGCGGATACGCAGTATTTT
.	TRBV7-9	TRBD2	TRBJ2-2	16	CASAPSGSTNTGELFF	TGTGCCAGCGCCCCTAGCGGGAGTACGAACACCGGGGAGCTGTTTTTT
.	TRBV20-1	.	TRBJ1-4	11	CSAVRLEKLFF	TGCAGTGCTGTTAGGTTGGAAAAACTGTTTTTT
few	TRBV2	.	TRBJ2-2	14	CASTPGRNTGELFF	TGTGCCAGTACCCCAGGGAGGAACACCGGGGAGCTGTTTTTT